The rows below give T cell receptor beta chains drawn from one sample of a study of regulatory T cells in long-lasting Graves disease. MiXCR was run by TCRdb on the multiplex PCR reads, yielding one entry per CDR3 protein. The sample contains roughly 500,000 distinct CDR3 sequences, 20% to 25% of which appear only once. The sample was peripheral blood mononuclear cells (PBMCs), taken when the disease was refractory, from a patient treated with antithyroid drugs. The source is a female donor with Graves disease. The CDR3 runs from the conserved cysteine through the conserved F or W. The D gene is left open where the match is weak. Some rows have no size entry. The others give once, few or many, or a class for an expanded clone.

J,size,D,V,CDR3,DNA
TRBJ1-1,many,NA,TRBV6-1,CASTGRPTEAFF,TGTGCCAGCACGGGACGGCCTACTGAAGCTTTCTTT
TRBJ2-5,many,TRBD2,TRBV20-1,CSAKTSGRETQYF,TGCAGTGCCAAGACTAGCGGGAGAGAGACCCAGTACTTC
TRBJ1-5,few,NA,TRBV12-3/TRBV12-4,CASSATTGIQPQHF,TGTGCCAGCAGCGCAACGACAGGAATTCAGCCCCAGCATTTT
TRBJ1-1,many,NA,TRBV28,CASSFSGSEAFF,TGTGCCAGCAGTTTCTCGGGGAGTGAAGCTTTCTTT
TRBJ2-5,NA,NA,TRBV19,CASSAQVSKTQYF,TGTGCCAGTAGTGCCCAGGTGTCAAAGACCCAGTACTTC
TRBJ2-1,few,NA,TRBV11-3,CASTPTPMGGNEQFF,TGTGCCAGCACCCCGACCCCCATGGGCGGCAATGAGCAGTTCTTC
TRBJ2-4,many,NA,TRBV12-3/TRBV12-4,CASSRGTSFSLAKNIQYF,TGTGCCAGCAGTCGGGGGACATCCTTTAGTTTAGCCAAAAACATTCAGTACTTC
TRBJ2-3,once,NA,TRBV2,CASSEDQIDTQYF,TGTGCCAGCAGTGAGGACCAAATAGATACGCAGTATTTT
TRBJ1-4,many,TRBD1,TRBV28,CASSLLGQGNEKLFF,TGTGCCAGCAGTTTATTGGGACAGGGTAATGAAAAACTGTTTTTT
TRBJ1-6,many,NA,TRBV2,CASRTGTDNSPLHF,TGTGCCAGCAGGACCGGGACGGATAATTCACCCCTCCACTTT